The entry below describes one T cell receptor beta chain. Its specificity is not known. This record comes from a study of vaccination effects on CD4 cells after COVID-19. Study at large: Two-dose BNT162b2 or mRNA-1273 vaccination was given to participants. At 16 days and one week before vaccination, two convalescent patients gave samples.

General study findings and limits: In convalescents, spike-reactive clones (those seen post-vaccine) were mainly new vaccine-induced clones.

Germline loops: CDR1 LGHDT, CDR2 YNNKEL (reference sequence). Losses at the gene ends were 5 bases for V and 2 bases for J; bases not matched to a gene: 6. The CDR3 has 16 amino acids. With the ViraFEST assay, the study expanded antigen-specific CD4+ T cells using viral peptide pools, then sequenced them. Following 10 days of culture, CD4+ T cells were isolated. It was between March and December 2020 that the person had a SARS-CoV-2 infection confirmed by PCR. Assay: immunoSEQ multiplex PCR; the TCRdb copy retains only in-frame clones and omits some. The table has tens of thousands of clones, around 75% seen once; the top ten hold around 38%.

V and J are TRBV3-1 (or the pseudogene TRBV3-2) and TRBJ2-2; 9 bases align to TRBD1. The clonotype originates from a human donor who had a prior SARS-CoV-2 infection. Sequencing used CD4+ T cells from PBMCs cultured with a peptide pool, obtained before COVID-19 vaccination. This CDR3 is CASSWRGQGNTGELFF. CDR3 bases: TGTGCCAGCAGCTGGCGGGGACAGGGAAACACCGGGGAGCTGTTTTTT.